These 3 T cell receptor delta chains were sequenced from one sample in a study of γδ T cells in repeated Plasmodium falciparum infection. TCRdb re-identified clones in the multiplex PCR reads via CATT. Among about 89,000 delta-chain clones listed, 1.4% were seen once. Bulk repertoires came from Vgamma9/Vdelta2+ or Vdelta2-negative gammadelta T cells flow-sorted from PBMC. Sequenced sample: gamma-delta T cells from blood. The receptor source for this set is a pool of human donors (malaria-infected and uninfected, not separated).

Of note for this clone: This sequence is one base from a far larger clone and is likely a read error. Other DNA sequences in this sample translate to the same CDR3. V gene TRDV3 combines with J gene TRDJ2; no firm D call. From germline, CDR1 is TVYSNPD and CDR2 GDNSRS (reference sequence). Trimming shortened V by 5 bases and J by 0 bases, and 4 bases separated the two germline ends. There are 11 residues in the CDR3. CDR3 region: CAAPLTAQLFF. In nucleotides, the CDR3 is TGTGCCGCTCCTTTGACAGCACAACTCTTCTTT.

This clone was picked up a small number of times. This DNA's translation and the protein TCRdb lists, from a much larger clone, do not match at residue 12, likely due to a read error; the protein shown is translated from the DNA. The chain is built from TRDV1 and TRDJ1, with TRDD3 matching 7 bases. The J gene, not given by TCRdb, was assigned here from a germline match of the nucleotide sequence. Losses at the gene ends were 0 bases for V and 0 bases for J; bases not matched to a gene: 31. Germline CDR1 TSWWSYY, CDR2 QGS. The CDR3 is made up of 25 amino acids. CDR3 DNA sequence: TGTGCTCTTGGGGAACTCGGCCGCCGAACTACGTACTGGGGATGCAGGGGTGTGTACACCGATAAACTCATCTTT. Translating it yields CALGELGRRTTYWGCRGVYTDKLIF.

Of note for this clone: A read error is likely here: a far larger clone is one base away. Other nucleotide sequences in the sample specify the same CDR3. The J gene is TRDJ1, the V gene TRDV2; D not resolved. The J gene, left out of TCRdb, was set here by checking the DNA against germline. Trimming cost V 4 bases and J 1 base, with 15 bases left between them. Looked up from germline, CDR1 is GEAIGNYY and CDR2 is EKD. The CDR3 spans 15 residues. Here the CDR3 reads CACDTVGTSTDKLIF. For the CDR3, the DNA is TGTGCCTGTGATACCGTTGGGACGAGCACCGATAAACTCATCTTT.